This T cell receptor beta chain was found in a study of shared clonotypes between healthy human individuals. Across the whole study: Ranging from 18 to 49 in age, donors were two women and three men.

Germline CDR1 MGHRA, CDR2 YSYEKL. The length of the CDR3 is 15 residues. Trimming removed 0 bases from V and 4 bases from J, with 13 bases in between. As for this clone: What it binds is unknown. At the DNA level, this CDR3 is encoded by other sequences in the same sample as well.

Findings and caveats of the study: Donor clonotype sharing was expected to depend on sequencing depth. Clonotypes shared by all four sorted-subset donors had higher generation probabilities than non-shared clonotypes.

Naive CD8 cells were CD45RO-negative, positively selected for CCR7, excluding terminally differentiated effector memory CD45RA+ cells. Adult donors, all healthy and HIV-negative, had no recent acute infections or vaccinations. The table came from immunoSEQ multiplex PCR; TCRdb's copy has only in-frame clones and leaves some out. The sample has hundreds of thousands of clones; 92% are singletons. This chain joins TRBV4-1 and TRBJ2-7, with D possibly being TRBD1 (6 bases). The receptor was derived from a man aged 25-40 years in good health. The sample comprised naive CD8+ T cells sorted from blood. The CDR3 sequence is CASSQDRQGYYEQYF. The CDR3 DNA reads TGCGCCAGCAGCCAAGATAGGCAGGGGTATTACGAGCAGTACTTC.